The rows below give T cell receptor beta chains drawn from one sample of a study of blood T cell repertoires in COVID-19. Some clones are missing from TCRdb's copy, which holds only in-frame ones; the method was immunoSEQ multiplex PCR. The table records some 70,000 clones, around 80% of them present only once. Sequenced: peripheral blood. The receptors derive from a woman aged 45-59 years with acute or convalescent COVID-19. Each CDR3 is given with its conserved first and last residue.

>TRBV6-5|TRBJ2-3
CASSSPTRMDTQYF
>TRBV2|TRBJ1-2
CASSSQTGTVGYTF
>TRBV9|TRBJ1-3
CASSPHPDSGNTIYF
>TRBV7-8|TRBJ2-7
CASSLALAGGYEQYF
>TRBV10-2|TRBJ1-6
CASSSGGSPLHF
>TRBV7-6|TRBJ2-3
CASSRRGADTDTQYF
>TRBV6-1|TRBJ1-2
CASSEDYGTGFYGYTF
>TRBV6-6|TRBJ1-2
CASVTAPYSLYGYTF
>TRBV29-1|TRBJ1-1
CSVERQGAYTEAFF
>TRBV7-6|TRBJ2-1
CASSLSTSSYNEQFF
>TRBV2|TRBJ2-1
CASSEGSGRLNEQFF
>TRBV16|TRBJ1-5
CASSQFQGVGNQPQHF
>TRBV6-5|TRBJ1-2
CASSYWGRVYTF
>TRBV11-2|TRBJ1-4
CASCVDRGLNEKLFF
>TRBV20-1|TRBJ2-1
CSASLLAGFDEQFF
>TRBV14|TRBJ2-5
CASSQDRGETQYF
>TRBV5-6|TRBJ2-3
CASSYKGTVGYPSTDTQYF
>TRBV25-1|TRBJ2-1
CATALREQFF
>TRBV2|TRBJ2-3
CASSPFSGLTDTQYF
>TRBV7-6|TRBJ2-7
CASSPQGQGLSYEQYF
>TRBV3-1/TRBV3-2|TRBJ1-3
CASSPRDSGNTIYF
>TRBV7-3|TRBJ2-2
CASSPTGARGLSTGELFF
>TRBV4-2|TRBJ2-2
CASSQRERDTGELFF
>TRBV9|TRBJ1-5
CASSPGGPRSNQPQHF
>TRBV2|TRBJ1-5
CASSEGFAGQPQHF
>TRBV4-1|TRBJ1-1
CASSQGGQGPEAFF
>TRBV14|TRBJ1-1
CASSQEYITEAFF
>TRBV18|TRBJ2-7
CASSLLPGTGLFEQYF
>TRBV10-3|TRBJ1-2
CAISERQGYGYTF
>TRBV3-1/TRBV3-2|TRBJ2-1
CASSQGGGYEQFF
>TRBV7-8|TRBJ2-3
CASSLDFASGIKDTQYF
>TRBV7-8|TRBJ2-5
CASSPREIPQETQYF
>TRBV29-1|TRBJ1-2
CSVEDGGQGYGYTF
>TRBV7-2|TRBJ1-2
CASSFGTGRVYGYTF
>TRBV4-2|TRBJ2-2
CASSPQSGVNGELFF
>TRBV4-1|TRBJ1-4
CASSQGPQGVNHEKLFF
>TRBV6-5|TRBJ1-1
CASSSPRGAGAFF
>TRBV5-1|TRBJ2-5
CASSLGHSGGAGETQYF
>TRBV6-6|TRBJ1-6
CASSYWAGGNSPLHF
>TRBV19|TRBJ2-7
CASSIGRGHYEQYF
>TRBV19|TRBJ1-5
CASSKQGDSNQPQHF
>TRBV14|TRBJ2-7
CASSQDSRFGGQGDPYEQYF
>TRBV9|TRBJ2-7
CASSVRVAGANEQYF
>TRBV9|TRBJ2-2
CASSPGTYNTGELFF
>TRBV7-3|TRBJ2-5
CASSSKGGGRETQYF
>TRBV15|TRBJ2-1
CATSRNRDEQFF
>TRBV3-1/TRBV3-2|TRBJ2-1
CASSQDASSYNEQFF
>TRBV6-5|TRBJ2-5
CASREAGYQETQYF
>TRBV5-8|TRBJ2-1
CASSLRALSLAGGREQFF
>TRBV4-2|TRBJ2-1
CASSPNQGLAPNEQFF
>TRBV25-1|TRBJ1-4
CASSEYTEANEKLFF